Following are 26 T cell receptor beta chains from one sample sequenced in a study of control samples from healthy donors and cancer patients. The repertoire was sequenced with immunoSEQ multiplex PCR; TCRdb's copy has only in-frame clones and lacks some. The repertoire holds tens of thousands of clones, with approximately 84% as singletons. The sequencing sample was made of PBMCs. The receptors shown here come from a man in his 70s with lung cancer.

This clone was observed a few times. The gene calls are TRBV7-9 and TRBJ2-2, with D maybe TRBD2 (5 bases). The CDR3 extends over 16 amino acids. The V and J ends lost 0 bases and 6 bases respectively, with 14 bases between them. In germline, CDR1 is SEHNR, CDR2 FQNEAQ (reference sequence). CDR3 in DNA: TGTGCCAGCAGCTTAGCCCGGGGAGTCCTTCCCGGGGAGCTGTTTTTT. It codes for CASSLARGVLPGELFF. Drawing the rest from reference TRBV7-9 and TRBJ2-2, the complete variable domain is DTGVSQNPRHKITKRGQNVTFRCDPISEHNRLYWYRQTLGQGPEFLTYFQNEAQLEKSRLLSDRFSAERPKGSFSTLEIQRTEQGDSAMYLCASSLARGVLPGELFFGEGSRLTVL.

The table lists this clone with a count of one. V gene TRBV5-1 combines with J gene TRBJ1-3, with D possibly TRBD1 on 5 matching bases. CDR1 and CDR2 (germline): SGHRS, YFSETQ. Trimming took off 0 bases at V and 0 bases at J, with 10 bases between the two ends. This CDR3 is 16 amino acids long. The CDR3 reads CASSLGSGGSGNTIYF. In DNA form, the CDR3 reads TGCGCCAGCAGCTTGGGGTCCGGGGGCTCTGGAAACACCATATATTTT. Full variable domain (remainder filled in from reference TRBV5-1 and TRBJ1-3): KAGVTQTPRYLIKTRGQQVTLSCSPISGHRSVSWYQQTPGQGLQFLFEYFSETQRNKGNFPGRFSGRQFSNSRSEMNVSTLELGDSALYLCASSLGSGGSGNTIYFGEGSWLTVV.

This sequence joins TRBV9 and TRBJ2-1, with no clear D. V was clipped by 0 bases and J by 6 bases, with 10 bases between them. The CDR3 is made up of 14 amino acids. Germline CDR1 reads SGDLS; CDR2 reads YYNGEE. The CDR3, as DNA: TGTGCCAGCAGCGTAGGAGGCAGTGGCAATGAGCAGTTCTTC. Protein sequence: CASSVGGSGNEQFF.

V usage is TRBV6-6 and J usage is TRBJ1-2; 8 bases fit TRBD1. Germline CDR1 reads MNHNY; CDR2 reads SVGAGI (reference sequence). This CDR3 is 15 amino acids long. V lost 0 bases and J lost 4; bases outside the gene matches: 4. The CDR3 DNA is TGTGCCAGCAGTTACTCGGCAGGGGGCATCTATGGCTACACCTTC. It is translated as CASSYSAGGIYGYTF.

The chain has TRBV19 and TRBJ2-2; D is uncertain. V gave up 3 bases and J gave up 0 bases, with 14 bases separating them. CDR1 LNHDA and CDR2 SQIVND come from the germline V gene (reference sequence). The CDR3 is 17 amino acids. The CDR3 spells CASSILSATPNTGELFF. The CDR3 DNA sequence: TGTGCCAGTAGTATTCTGTCCGCCACACCGAACACCGGGGAGCTGTTTTTT.

This chain joins TRBV11-2 and TRBJ2-1; TRBD1 aligns across 7 bases. This CDR3 comprises 14 residues. V lost 3 bases and J lost 6; bases outside the gene matches: 5. Germline CDR1 and CDR2: SGHAT and FQNNGV. CDR3 loop: CASSLLSGGNEQFF. The CDR3 coding sequence is TGTGCCAGCAGCTTGTTGTCAGGGGGCAATGAGCAGTTCTTC.

This rearrangement joins TRBV7-2 to TRBJ1-3; TRBD1 matches 9 bases. The germline CDR1 and CDR2 sequences are SGHTA and FQGNSA. CDR3 length: 14 residues. V trimming: 7 bases; J trimming: 2 bases; junction bases outside the gene matches: 3. The CDR3 sequence: CASTRTGAGNTIYF. The CDR3 nucleotides are TGTGCCAGCACCCGGACAGGGGCTGGAAACACCATATATTTT.

This chain uses TRBV2 with TRBJ1-4, with D tentatively TRBD1 (6 bases). Germline lookup yields CDR1 SNHLY and CDR2 FYNNEI. With 6 bases removed from V and 7 bases from J, the gap between germline ends came to 18 bases. This CDR3 has 15 amino acids. The CDR3 protein is CASRLTGNGGEKLFF. The DNA of the CDR3 is TGTGCCAGCAGGCTCACAGGGAACGGAGGTGAAAAACTGTTTTTT.

The rearrangement joins TRBV30 to TRBJ1-6; tentatively, D is TRBD1 (5 bases). V shed 0 bases and J shed 15 bases, with 18 bases lying between them. Germline assignment: CDR1 GTSNPN and CDR2 SVGIG (reference sequence). The CDR3 spans 14 residues. CDR3 amino acids: CAWSVQESLAHLHF. CDR3 coding DNA: TGTGCCTGGAGTGTACAGGAATCGCTTGCTCACCTCCACTTT.

This chain joins TRBV7-9 and TRBJ2-2; D call uncertain. Germline loops: CDR1 SEHNR, CDR2 FQNEAQ (reference sequence). V was cut by 1 base and J by 6 bases, with 6 bases left in between. The CDR3 is 13 residues long. The CDR3 DNA follows: TGTGCCAGCAGCTTAGAAGGGCCCGGGGAGCTGTTTTTT. This codes for CASSLEGPGELFF.

This chain links TRBV6-5 with TRBJ1-3; D call uncertain. V lost 8 bases and J lost 2, with 10 bases in between. This CDR3 has 13 amino acids. Germline CDR1 is MNHEY and CDR2 is SVGAGI. CDR3 bases: TGTGCCAGCTCCCCCGCGACTGGAAACACCATATATTTT. Its protein is CASSPATGNTIYF.

The V and J genes are TRBV12-3 or TRBV12-4 and TRBJ1-2; weak D call: TRBD1 (6 bases). The CDR3 is 13 residues long. V lost 0 bases and J lost 8, with 10 bases in between. The chain's CDR3 is CASSLASRGGYTF. The CDR3 bases are TGTGCCAGCAGTTTAGCGTCCAGGGGAGGCTACACCTTC.

The chain employs TRBV19 and TRBJ2-7, with 9 positions matching TRBD1. Trimming took 4 bases from V and 3 from J; bases not matched to a gene: 7. CDR3 length: 15 amino acids. Germline CDR1 reads LNHDA; CDR2 reads SQIVND (reference sequence). In DNA, the CDR3 is TGTGCCAGTAGTAAGTCCGGGACAGGGAACTACGAGCAGTACTTC. This gives the protein CASSKSGTGNYEQYF.

The J gene is TRBJ1-3, the V gene TRBV3-1 (or the pseudogene TRBV3-2), with D unresolved. The CDR3 sequence is 13 residues long. Trimming took off 2 bases at V and 1 base at J, with 3 bases between the two ends. Germline V gene data show CDR1 as LGHDT and CDR2 as YNNKEL (reference sequence). In nucleotides, the CDR3 is TGTGCCAGCAGCCAACCATCTGGAAACACCATATATTTT. It is translated as CASSQPSGNTIYF.

V usage is TRBV7-3 and J usage is TRBJ1-1; weak D call: TRBD1 (6 bases). Germline loops: CDR1 SGHTA, CDR2 FQGTGA. Trimming pared 4 bases from V and 1 base from J, leaving 13 bases between. The CDR3 length is 15 residues. CDR3 sequence reads: CASSSEGHPNTEAFF. The DNA of the CDR3 is TGTGCCAGCAGCTCCGAGGGACACCCGAACACTGAAGCTTTCTTT.

V and J are TRBV6-5 and TRBJ1-1; 10 bases fit TRBD1. Germline V CDR1 and CDR2: MNHEY, SVGAGI. This CDR3 is 15 amino acids long. The ends lost 6 bases at V and 4 bases at J; junction bases unmatched: 8. The CDR3 nucleotides read TGTGCCAGCAGCGTAGGGACAGGGGCGGCCACTGAAGCTTTCTTT. Protein: CASSVGTGAATEAFF.

J is TRBJ2-1 and V is TRBV11-3; D ambiguous. Germline V gene sequence: CDR1 SGHNT, CDR2 YENEEA. Trimming shortened V by 0 bases and J by 5 bases, and 5 bases separated the two germline ends. The CDR3 has 13 amino acids. CDR3 sequence reads: CASSLDMNNEQFF. As DNA, the CDR3 is TGTGCCAGCAGCTTAGACATGAACAATGAGCAGTTCTTC.

The V gene is TRBV6-4, the J gene TRBJ2-3; TRBD2 might be the D (5 bases). CDR3 length: 13 amino acids. V lost 2 bases, J lost 5 bases, and 8 bases lay in between. Per the germline V gene, CDR1 is MRHNA and CDR2 is SNTAGT. CDR3 coding DNA: TGTGCCAGCAGTGACGAGGGAGTAGATACGCAGTATTTT. Protein product: CASSDEGVDTQYF.

This rearrangement joins TRBV1 to TRBJ2-7; the D call of TRBD2 is as the table states it, not checked on the DNA. TRBV1 is shown as a pseudogene. This CDR3 region has 20 residues. The DNA of the CDR3 is TGCACCAGCAGCCTTCTTAGCTACGCCGGGGGGCCGACTAACACCTACGAGCAGTACTTC. This codes for CTSSLLSYAGGPTNTYEQYF.

This clone appeared a single time. The chain has TRBV10-1 and TRBJ2-4; possible D gene TRBD1, 6 bases. From germline, CDR1 is WNHNN and CDR2 SYGVQD (reference sequence). The CDR3 has 13 amino acids. V gave up 4 bases and J gave up 9 bases, with 13 bases separating them. The CDR3 DNA follows: TGCGCCAGCAGTGCAGGGGCTTTTGGCATTCAGTACTTC. It translates to CASSAGAFGIQYF.

The rearrangement uses TRBV10-3 and TRBJ1-2, with TRBD1 matching 7 bases. J gave up 6 bases and V 4 bases, and 8 bases lay outside the gene matches. The CDR3 sequence is 14 residues long. The germline gives CDR1 ENHRY, CDR2 SYGVKD. CDR3 sequence (DNA): TGTGCCATCAGTGTGACGGGACAGCCTAATGGCTACACCTTC. Its protein is CAISVTGQPNGYTF.

V and J are TRBV18 and TRBJ2-2; TRBD1 matches at 11 bases. CDR1 KGHSH and CDR2 LQKENI come from the germline V gene. CDR3 length: 15 residues. The V gene end was trimmed by 6 bases and the J gene end by 4 bases; junction bases not matched to a gene: 4. The DNA of the CDR3 is TGTGCCAGCTCCGGACAGGGGGCGCGCACCGGGGAGCTGTTTTTT. Encoded protein: CASSGQGARTGELFF.

The chain links TRBV19 to TRBJ2-1; a weak D match, TRBD2 (5 bases). Trimming removed 5 bases at V and 4 bases at J, with 15 bases between. This CDR3 is built from 15 residues. Germline V gene sequence: CDR1 LNHDA, CDR2 SQIVND (reference sequence). This chain's CDR3 is CASSVGGRTYNEQFF. CDR3 nucleotide sequence: TGTGCCAGTAGTGTGGGCGGACGGACTTACAATGAGCAGTTCTTC. Looking up the rest from reference TRBV19 and TRBJ2-1 gives the full variable domain: DGGITQSPKYLFRKEGQNVTLSCEQNLNHDAMYWYRQDPGQGLRLIYYSQIVNDFQKGDIAEGYSVSREKKESFPLTVTSAQKNPTAFYLCASSVGGRTYNEQFFGPGTRLTVL.

The gene calls are TRBV11-3 and TRBJ2-2; D is uncertain. CDR3 length: 14 residues. The V and J ends lost 5 bases and 3 bases respectively, with 10 bases between them. CDR1 and CDR2 (germline): SGHNT, YENEEA. CDR3 DNA: TGTGCCAGCAGCCTTGGATCTTACACCGGGGAGCTGTTTTTT. It translates to CASSLGSYTGELFF.

J is TRBJ2-3 and V is TRBV18, with 16 bases that match TRBD2. Germline CDR1 is KGHSH and CDR2 is LQKENI. This CDR3 has 19 residues. The V and J ends lost 1 base and 1 base, in that order; junction bases with no gene match: 5. The CDR3 nucleotides read TGTGCCAGCTCACCACGGGGGACTAGCGGGGGGGCTGGCACAGATACGCAGTATTTT. This codes for CASSPRGTSGGAGTDTQYF.

The V call is TRBV5-6, the J call TRBJ1-4, with D possibly being TRBD1 (5 bases). Trimming stripped 1 base from V and 7 bases from J, with 14 bases between. Germline CDR1 is SGHDT and CDR2 is YYEEEE. The CDR3 runs to 15 residues. The CDR3, as DNA: TGTGCCAGCAGCTTGAGTTTGGGGACGTCTGAAAAACTGTTTTTT. Protein sequence: CASSLSLGTSEKLFF.